One sample yielded the 28 T cell receptor beta chains listed below, sequenced in a study of beta chain features in type 1 diabetes. Study-wide results and caveats: People with Type 1 diabetes carried modestly yet significantly shorter TCRB CDR3s in all four CD4+ subsets.

What was sequenced were expressed TCRB transcripts, since all of the isolated RNA had been reverse transcribed. Libraries were prepared by immunoSEQ multiplex PCR; TCRdb keeps only in-frame clonotypes and omits some of them. The sample holds 350,000 to 400,000 clones, approximately 12% seen once. These receptors have no known antigen. Sequenced material: naive CD4+ T cells from blood. All receptors derive from a woman younger than 35 with type 1 diabetes.

This sequence joins TRBV2 and TRBJ2-3; D not certain. This CDR3 has 13 residues. Trimming shortened V by 6 bases and J by 4 bases, and 11 bases separated the two germline ends. The germline V gene has CDR1 SNHLY and CDR2 FYNNEI. This CDR3 is CASSSSGSDTQYF. The CDR3 DNA sequence: TGTGCCAGCAGCTCTTCCGGGTCAGATACGCAGTATTTT.

This clone was seen more than once but under ten times. The gene calls are TRBV2 and TRBJ2-7; a weak D match, TRBD1 (6 bases). This CDR3 region has 14 residues. Germline CDR1 reads SNHLY; CDR2 reads FYNNEI. Trimming removed 5 bases at V and 5 bases at J, with 16 bases between. The CDR3 region has the DNA TGTGCCAGCAGTACAGGGCCCTTCCTGGACGAGCAGTACTTC. It specifies CASSTGPFLDEQYF.

This clone occurred a few times. CDR3 sequence: CASSLGTGYGYTF. CDR3 sequence (DNA): TGTGCCAGCTCACTTGGGACAGGCTATGGCTACACCTTC. V usage is TRBV18 and J usage is TRBJ1-2, with 8 bases aligning to TRBD1. V dropped 4 bases and J dropped 4; count of bases not matched to a gene: 2. The CDR3 is 13 amino acids. Germline V gives CDR1 KGHSH, CDR2 LQKENI.

The CDR3 loop reads CASSSYGYEQFF. The CDR3 DNA reads as TGTGCCAGCAGTTCCTATGGTTACGAGCAGTTCTTC. The chain couples TRBV28 to TRBJ2-1; D is unclear. This CDR3 is 12 amino acids long. V was cut by 4 bases and J by 10 bases, with 11 bases left in between. Per germline, CDR1 MDHEN and CDR2 SYDVKM.

The V and J genes are TRBV5-1 and TRBJ2-3; weak D call: TRBD2 (5 bases). CDR3 length equals 13 residues. Germline V gene lookup returns CDR1 SGHRS and CDR2 YFSETQ. Trimming left V 5 bases short and J 8 bases short, with 15 bases between. This chain's CDR3 is CASSPGSRGTQYF. In nucleotides, the CDR3 is TGCGCCAGCAGTCCCGGTAGCCGGGGTACGCAGTATTTT.

This clone has just a few counts. The chain recombines TRBV28 with TRBJ2-7; maybe TRBD2 (5 bases). Germline V lookup: CDR1 MDHEN, CDR2 SYDVKM. The CDR3 extends over 14 amino acids. Trimming shortened V by 6 bases and J by 4 bases, and 16 bases separated the two germline ends. The CDR3 DNA sequence: TGTGCCAGCAGCCGCCCCGACTATCCGTACGAGCAGTACTTC. Amino acids: CASSRPDYPYEQYF.

This clone appeared a few times. V is TRBV19 and J is TRBJ1-1; D is unresolved. The V gene lost 8 bases and the J gene lost 2 bases, with 15 bases spanning the gap. The germline gives CDR1 LNHDA, CDR2 SQIVND (reference sequence). There are 14 residues in the CDR3. The CDR3 spells CASDPAGLNTEAFF. CDR3 coding DNA: TGTGCCAGTGACCCGGCAGGACTTAACACTGAAGCTTTCTTT.

This clone came up a few times. V usage is TRBV5-1 and J usage is TRBJ2-7, with 8 bases aligning to TRBD1. V shed 4 bases, J shed 2 bases, and the junction held 8 bases outside the gene matches. Germline V gives CDR1 SGHRS, CDR2 YFSETQ. The CDR3 length is 15 residues. For the CDR3, the DNA is TGCGCCAGCAGCGCGGGGACAGGTCTAACCTACGAGCAGTACTTC. It yields the protein CASSAGTGLTYEQYF. Looking up the rest from reference TRBV5-1 and TRBJ2-7 gives the full variable domain: KAGVTQTPRYLIKTRGQQVTLSCSPISGHRSVSWYQQTPGQGLQFLFEYFSETQRNKGNFPGRFSGRQFSNSRSEMNVSTLELGDSALYLCASSAGTGLTYEQYFGPGTRLTVT.

This clone was seen more than once but under ten times. The chain employs TRBV28 and TRBJ2-7; 11 nucleotides line up with TRBD2. This CDR3 region has 16 residues. CDR1 is MDHEN and CDR2 is SYDVKM in the germline V gene. Unmatched junction bases numbered 18, after V lost 11 bases and J lost 6 bases. The CDR3 nucleotides are TGTGCCCATCGGGGTAGCGGGAGGGCCCCCACGGGCGAGCAGTACTTC. Amino acid sequence: CAHRGSGRAPTGEQYF.

A few counts support this clone. The chain's CDR3 is CAWSIQGIYGYTF. CDR3 nucleotide sequence: TGTGCCTGGAGTATACAGGGGATCTATGGCTACACCTTC. The chain employs TRBV30 and TRBJ1-2, with 7 bases matching TRBD1. V gave up 2 bases and J gave up 4 bases; unmatched junction bases: 4. This CDR3 is 13 amino acids long. Per the germline V gene, CDR1 is GTSNPN and CDR2 is SVGIG (reference sequence).

This clone was observed a few times. The V gene is TRBV2, the J gene TRBJ2-5; tentative D call: TRBD2 (5 bases). The CDR3 has 16 amino acids. The V gene's germline CDR1 is SNHLY and CDR2 FYNNEI. Trimming took off 3 bases at V and 4 bases at J, with 18 bases between the two ends. CDR3 residues: CASSDTTRRAGETQYF. The CDR3 region has the DNA TGTGCCAGCAGTGATACCACAAGGCGGGCGGGAGAGACCCAGTACTTC. The full variable domain, rest sourced from reference TRBV2 and TRBJ2-5, is EPEVTQTPSHQVTQMGQEVILRCVPISNHLYFYWYRQILGQKVEFLVSFYNNEISEKSEIFDDQFSVERPDGSNFTLKIRSTKLEDSAMYFCASSDTTRRAGETQYFGPGTRLLVL.

The chain links TRBV7-2 to TRBJ2-5, with D perhaps matching TRBD2 (6 bases). Trimming left V 4 bases short and J 3 bases short, with 9 bases between. Per germline, CDR1 SGHTA and CDR2 FQGNSA. The CDR3 is made up of 13 amino acids. The CDR3 loop reads CASSSRREETQYF. The CDR3 nucleotides read TGTGCCAGCAGCTCGAGGAGGGAAGAGACCCAGTACTTC.

The rearrangement links TRBV25-1 to TRBJ1-2, with D uncertain. The CDR3 loop spans 13 amino acids. Per germline, CDR1 MGHDK and CDR2 SYGVNS. Trimming removed 5 bases from V and 0 bases from J, with 7 bases in between. DNA of the CDR3: TGTGCCAGCAGTAGGGAGTCTAACTATGGCTACACCTTC. This gives the protein CASSRESNYGYTF.

This chain links TRBV7-2 with TRBJ2-3; 14 bases fit TRBD2. The CDR3 consists of 13 residues. V lost 8 bases to trimming and J lost 10 bases; unmatched junction nucleotides: 5. Germline V CDR1 and CDR2: SGHTA, FQGNSA. This chain's CDR3 is CASSGTSGGAQYF. For the CDR3, the DNA is TGTGCCAGCTCCGGGACTAGCGGGGGAGCGCAGTATTTT.

This rearrangement joins TRBV9 to TRBJ1-4; 8 nucleotides line up with TRBD1. Germline CDR1 SGDLS, CDR2 YYNGEE. With V trimmed by 7 bases and J by 5 bases, 4 bases remained unmatched. The CDR3 consists of 13 residues. CDR3 DNA: TGTGCCAGCGGCAGGACAGGGAATGAAAAACTGTTTTTT. Protein sequence: CASGRTGNEKLFF.

This clone turned up a few times. The J gene is TRBJ1-2, the V gene TRBV29-1; the D gene is possibly TRBD1 (5 bases). Germline V gene sequence: CDR1 SQVTM, CDR2 ANQGSEA. The V and J ends lost 3 bases and 6 bases respectively, with 14 bases between them. The CDR3 contains 13 residues. CDR3 sequence reads: CSVDPEGEDGYTF. The DNA of the CDR3 is TGCAGCGTTGACCCGGAAGGGGAGGATGGCTACACCTTC.

CDR3 loop: CASSVGTGIRNEQFF. CDR3 coding DNA: TGTGCCAGCAGCGTAGGGACGGGAATCCGCAATGAGCAGTTCTTC. The chain employs TRBV9 and TRBJ2-1; tentatively, D is TRBD2 (5 bases). The germline gives CDR1 SGDLS, CDR2 YYNGEE. The CDR3 is 15 amino acids. V was trimmed by 0 bases and J by 6 bases, leaving 13 bases between them.

This chain connects TRBV7-9 to TRBJ1-2; 7 bases match TRBD1. With V trimmed by 5 bases and J by 13 bases, 7 bases remained unmatched. This CDR3 comprises 11 residues. Germline loops: CDR1 SEHNR, CDR2 FQNEAQ (reference sequence). CDR3 DNA sequence: TGTGCCAGCAGCGGAACAGGGGCGTTCACCTTC. It encodes CASSGTGAFTF.

This clone was counted only a few times. This chain connects TRBV5-1 to TRBJ1-2; 7 bases match TRBD1. The J segment lost 13 bases and the V segment lost 0 bases, leaving 12 bases of the junction unmatched. Per germline, CDR1 SGHRS and CDR2 YFSETQ. This CDR3 is 14 amino acids long. CDR3: CASSLAEGQAMRTF. The DNA of the CDR3 is TGCGCCAGCAGCTTGGCCGAAGGACAGGCCATGCGCACCTTC.

The J gene is TRBJ2-2, the V gene TRBV11-2, with D tentatively TRBD1 (6 bases). The CDR3 covers 16 residues. V was cut by 4 bases and J by 3 bases, with 15 bases left in between. CDR1 SGHAT and CDR2 FQNNGV come from the germline V gene. DNA of the CDR3: TGTGCCAGCAGCTCCCTTGGCGGACAGTACACCGGGGAGCTGTTTTTT. As protein: CASSSLGGQYTGELFF.

V usage is TRBV29-1 and J usage is TRBJ2-5, with 7 bases fitting TRBD1. V dropped 7 bases and J dropped 5; count of bases not matched to a gene: 7. The germline gives CDR1 SQVTM, CDR2 ANQGSEA. The CDR3 is 12 residues long. The DNA for the CDR3 is TGCAGCGCCCGGACAGGCCGGGAGACCCAGTACTTC. It translates to CSARTGRETQYF.

A few counts support this clone. J is TRBJ2-3 and V is TRBV5-6, with D uncertain. V lost 2 bases and J lost 5, with 9 bases in between. Germline V gives CDR1 SGHDT, CDR2 YYEEEE. CDR3 length: 13 amino acids. Here the CDR3 reads CASSFHSLDTQYF. As DNA, the CDR3 is TGTGCCAGCAGCTTCCATAGCCTAGATACGCAGTATTTT.

This sequence joins TRBV5-1 and TRBJ1-2; D gene unclear. The CDR3 spans 14 residues. V was clipped by 4 bases and J by 5 bases, with 15 bases between them. From germline, CDR1 is SGHRS and CDR2 YFSETQ. The CDR3 protein is CASSPQDITYGYTF. The CDR3 DNA follows: TGCGCCAGCAGCCCCCAGGATATCACATATGGCTACACCTTC.

This clone appeared a few times. J is TRBJ1-5 and V is TRBV7-2; TRBD1 is a possible D gene (5 bases). In germline, CDR1 is SGHTA, CDR2 FQGNSA. The ends were cut back, 4 bases at V and 6 bases at J, with 13 bases in the middle. The CDR3 totals 14 residues. The CDR3 protein is CASSSGSGGQPQHF. The CDR3 DNA sequence: TGTGCCAGCAGCTCGGGGTCCGGGGGTCAGCCCCAGCATTTT. Full variable domain (remainder filled in from reference TRBV7-2 and TRBJ1-5): GAGVSQSPSNKVTEKGKDVELRCDPISGHTALYWYRQSLGQGLEFLIYFQGNSAPDKSGLPSDRFSAERTGGSVSTLTIQRTQQEDSAVYLCASSSGSGGQPQHFGDGTRLSIL.

This clone was counted between two and nine times. The V gene is TRBV30, the J gene TRBJ2-7; D is perhaps TRBD2 (6 bases). This CDR3 has 14 amino acids. Looked up from germline, CDR1 is GTSNPN and CDR2 is SVGIG (reference sequence). V lost 5 bases and J lost 2, with 16 bases in between. The DNA of the CDR3 is TGTGCCTGGCCCCCAGCGGGCGCTACCTACGAGCAGTACTTC. This translates into CAWPPAGATYEQYF.

V is TRBV7-2 and J is TRBJ2-3; a weak D match, TRBD2 (6 bases). Germline CDR1 reads SGHTA; CDR2 reads FQGNSA. The CDR3 runs 15 residues. V lost 5 bases and J 4 bases, leaving 16 bases between the germline ends. CDR3 sequence: CASSLALSGADTQYF. The CDR3, as DNA: TGTGCCAGCAGCCTCGCCTTGTCGGGGGCAGATACGCAGTATTTT.

The chain uses TRBV9 and TRBJ2-7; 7 nucleotides agree with TRBD1. Losses at the gene ends were 1 base for V and 2 bases for J; bases not matched to a gene: 6. This CDR3 has 15 residues. Germline assignment: CDR1 SGDLS and CDR2 YYNGEE. CDR3 region: CASSVSGQSTYEQYF. In nucleotides, the CDR3 is TGTGCCAGCAGCGTATCGGGACAGTCGACCTACGAGCAGTACTTC.

Comment on this clone: The conserved phenylalanine or tryptophan is not found at the CDR3 terminus, so this likely reflects a read error. The limits of the CDR3 on the DNA are not certain, so only TCRdb's listed CDR3 is given. The chain employs TRBV23-1 and TRBJ2-7; the table's D call of TRBD1 was not tested on the DNA. TRBV23-1 falls under the ORF class, with uncertain function. The CDR3 extends over 12 residues, inclusive of both ends. The CDR3 region is CASTSTRQGLLI.